The clone carrying this T cell receptor beta chain was detected a few times. A second PCR of 7 to 11 cycles used a sample-barcoded 5' primer and a J-beta primer mix. TCRdb fed the 5' RACE reads into MiXCR, producing one record per CDR3 protein. The data show around 900,000 distinct CDR3 sequences, 51% seen once. The germline V gene has CDR1 MDHEN and CDR2 SYDVKM. The CDR3 has 14 amino acids. Deletions cut 6 bases from V and 8 bases from J, with 18 bases between. This sample is drawn from a study of blood T cells in healthy people across ages. The chain recombines TRBV28 with TRBJ2-3; D might be TRBD2 (6 bases). The clonotype comes from an older woman in good health. Sequencing was done on a sample of blood. CDR3 nucleotide sequence: TGTGCCAGCAGCTCCGGGGGTCGGGTCTCTACGCAGTATTTT. As protein: CASSSGGRVSTQYF. The full variable domain, in which reference TRBV28 and TRBJ2-3 provide the parts outside the CDR3, is DVKVTQSSRYLVKRTGEKVFLECVQDMDHENMFWYRQDPGLGLRLIYFSYDVKMKEKGDIPEGYSVSREKKERFSLILESASTNQTSMYLCASSSGGRVSTQYFGPGTRLTVL.